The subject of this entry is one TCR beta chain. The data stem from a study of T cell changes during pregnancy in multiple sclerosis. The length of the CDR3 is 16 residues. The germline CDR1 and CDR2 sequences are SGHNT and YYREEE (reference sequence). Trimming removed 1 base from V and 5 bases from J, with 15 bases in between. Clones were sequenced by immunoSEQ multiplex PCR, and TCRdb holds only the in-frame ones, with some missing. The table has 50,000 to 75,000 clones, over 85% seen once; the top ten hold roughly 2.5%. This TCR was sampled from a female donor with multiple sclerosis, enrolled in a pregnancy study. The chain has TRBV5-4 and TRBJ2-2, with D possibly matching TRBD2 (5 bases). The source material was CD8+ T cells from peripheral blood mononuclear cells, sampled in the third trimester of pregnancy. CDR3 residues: CASSLLRERRTGELFF. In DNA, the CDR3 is TGTGCCAGCAGCTTGCTACGGGAAAGGAGGACCGGGGAGCTGTTTTTT.